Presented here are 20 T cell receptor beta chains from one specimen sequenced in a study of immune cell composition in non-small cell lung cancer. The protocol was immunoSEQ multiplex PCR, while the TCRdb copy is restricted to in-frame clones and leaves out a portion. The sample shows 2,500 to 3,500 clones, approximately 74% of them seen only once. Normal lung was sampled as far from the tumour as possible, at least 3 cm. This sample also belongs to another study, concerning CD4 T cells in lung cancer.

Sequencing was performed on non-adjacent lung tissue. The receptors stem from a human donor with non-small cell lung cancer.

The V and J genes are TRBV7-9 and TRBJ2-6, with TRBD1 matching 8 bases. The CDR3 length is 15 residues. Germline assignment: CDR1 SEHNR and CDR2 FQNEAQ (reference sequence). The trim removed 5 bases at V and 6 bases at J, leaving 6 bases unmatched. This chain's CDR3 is CASSQGQVKANVLTF. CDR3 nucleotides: TGTGCCAGCAGCCAGGGACAGGTGAAGGCCAACGTCCTGACTTTC. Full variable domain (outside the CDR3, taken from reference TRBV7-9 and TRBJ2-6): DTGVSQNPRHKITKRGQNVTFRCDPISEHNRLYWYRQTLGQGPEFLTYFQNEAQLEKSRLLSDRFSAERPKGSFSTLEIQRTEQGDSAMYLCASSQGQVKANVLTFGAGSRLTVL.

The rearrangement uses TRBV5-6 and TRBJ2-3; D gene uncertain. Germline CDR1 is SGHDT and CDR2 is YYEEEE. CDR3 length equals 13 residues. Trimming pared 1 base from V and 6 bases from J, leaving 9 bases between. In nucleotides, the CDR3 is TGTGCCAGCAGCTTGCGAGGTGTGGATACGCAGTATTTT. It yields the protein CASSLRGVDTQYF.

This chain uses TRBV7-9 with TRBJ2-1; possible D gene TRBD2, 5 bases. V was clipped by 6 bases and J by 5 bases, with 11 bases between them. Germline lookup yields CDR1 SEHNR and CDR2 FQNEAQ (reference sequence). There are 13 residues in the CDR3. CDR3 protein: CASRWVGDNEQFF. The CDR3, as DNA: TGTGCCAGCAGATGGGTGGGAGACAATGAGCAGTTCTTC.

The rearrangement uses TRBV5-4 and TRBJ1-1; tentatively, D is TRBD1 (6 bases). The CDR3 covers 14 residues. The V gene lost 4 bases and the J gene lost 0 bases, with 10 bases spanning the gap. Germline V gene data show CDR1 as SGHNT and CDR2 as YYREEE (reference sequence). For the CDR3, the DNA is TGTGCCAGCAGCGTACAGGGCTTGAACACTGAAGCTTTCTTT. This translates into CASSVQGLNTEAFF.

The DNA for the CDR3 is TGTGCCAGCAGTTTCAGCGGGAGGGCCTACAATGAGCAGTTCTTC. Its translation: CASSFSGRAYNEQFF. The chain uses TRBV28 and TRBJ2-1; 10 bases map to TRBD2. This CDR3 spans 15 amino acids. CDR1 is MDHEN and CDR2 is SYDVKM in the germline V gene. V lost 3 bases, J lost 2 bases, and 1 base stayed unmatched. Full variable domain (rest looked up from reference TRBV28 and TRBJ2-1): DVKVTQSSRYLVKRTGEKVFLECVQDMDHENMFWYRQDPGLGLRLIYFSYDVKMKEKGDIPEGYSVSREKKERFSLILESASTNQTSMYLCASSFSGRAYNEQFFGPGTRLTVL.

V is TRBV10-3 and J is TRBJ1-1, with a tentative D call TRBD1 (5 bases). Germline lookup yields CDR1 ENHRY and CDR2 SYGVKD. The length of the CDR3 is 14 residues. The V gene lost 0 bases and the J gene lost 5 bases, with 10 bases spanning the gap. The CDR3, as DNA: TGTGCCATCAGTGAGTCGAGGGGAGGGACTGAAGCTTTCTTT. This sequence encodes CAISESRGGTEAFF.

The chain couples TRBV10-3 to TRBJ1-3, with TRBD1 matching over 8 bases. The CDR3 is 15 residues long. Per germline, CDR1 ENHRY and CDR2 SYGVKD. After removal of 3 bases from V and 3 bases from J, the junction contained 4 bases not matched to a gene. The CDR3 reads CAISDQGASGNTIYF. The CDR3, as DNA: TGTGCCATCAGTGATCAGGGGGCAAGTGGAAACACCATATATTTT.

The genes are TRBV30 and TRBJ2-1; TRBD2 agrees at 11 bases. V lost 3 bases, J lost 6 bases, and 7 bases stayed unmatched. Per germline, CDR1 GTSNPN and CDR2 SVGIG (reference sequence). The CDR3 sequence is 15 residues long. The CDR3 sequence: CAWSGLAGGPNEQFF. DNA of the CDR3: TGTGCCTGGAGCGGACTAGCGGGCGGACCCAATGAGCAGTTCTTC. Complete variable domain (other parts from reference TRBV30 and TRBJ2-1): SQTIHQWPATLVQPVGSPLSLECTVEGTSNPNLYWYRQAAGRGLQLLFYSVGIGQISSEVPQNLSASRPQDRQFILSSKKLLLSDSGFYLCAWSGLAGGPNEQFFGPGTRLTVL.

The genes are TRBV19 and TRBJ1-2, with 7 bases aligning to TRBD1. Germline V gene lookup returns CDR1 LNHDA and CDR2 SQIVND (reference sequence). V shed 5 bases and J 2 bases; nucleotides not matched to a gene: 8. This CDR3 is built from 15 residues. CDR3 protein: CASSHRDRPNYGYTF. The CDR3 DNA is TGTGCCAGTAGTCACCGGGACAGACCCAACTATGGCTACACCTTC.

CDR3 in DNA: TGTGCCAGCAGCCAAGGAGGGCCGGCAGGCAATCAGCCCCAGCATTTT. It is translated as CASSQGGPAGNQPQHF. This chain joins TRBV14 and TRBJ1-5; no clear D gene. The V end was cut by 1 base, the J end by 2 bases, with 12 bases between. This CDR3 spans 16 amino acids. Germline V gene sequence: CDR1 SGHDN, CDR2 FVKESK.

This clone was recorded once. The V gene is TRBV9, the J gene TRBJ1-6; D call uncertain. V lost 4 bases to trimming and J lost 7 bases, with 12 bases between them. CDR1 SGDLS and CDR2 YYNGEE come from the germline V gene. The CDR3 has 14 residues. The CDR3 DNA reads TGTGCCAGCAGCCCAGTGGTCTCCAATTCACCCCTCCACTTT. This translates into CASSPVVSNSPLHF.

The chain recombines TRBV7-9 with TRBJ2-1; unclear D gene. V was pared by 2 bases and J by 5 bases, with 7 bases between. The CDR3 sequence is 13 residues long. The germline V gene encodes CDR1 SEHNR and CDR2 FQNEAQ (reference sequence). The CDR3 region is CASSLPSDNEQFF. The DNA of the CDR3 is TGTGCCAGCAGCTTACCCAGCGACAATGAGCAGTTCTTC.

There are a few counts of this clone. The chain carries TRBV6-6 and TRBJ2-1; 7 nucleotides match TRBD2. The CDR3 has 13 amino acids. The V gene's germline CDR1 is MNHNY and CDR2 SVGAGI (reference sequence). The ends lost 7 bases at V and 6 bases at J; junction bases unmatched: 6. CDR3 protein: CASKGGSGNEQFF. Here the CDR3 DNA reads TGTGCCAGCAAAGGCGGGAGTGGCAATGAGCAGTTCTTC.

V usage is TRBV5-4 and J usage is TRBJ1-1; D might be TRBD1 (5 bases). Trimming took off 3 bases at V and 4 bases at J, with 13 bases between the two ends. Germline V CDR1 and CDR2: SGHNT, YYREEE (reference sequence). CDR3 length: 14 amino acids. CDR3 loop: CASSSQGRGTEAFF. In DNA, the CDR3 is TGTGCCAGCAGCTCCCAGGGTCGTGGCACTGAAGCTTTCTTT. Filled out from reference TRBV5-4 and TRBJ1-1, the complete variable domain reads ETGVTQSPTHLIKTRGQQVTLRCSSQSGHNTVSWYQQALGQGPQFIFQYYREEENGRGNFPPRFSGLQFPNYSSELNVNALELDDSALYLCASSSQGRGTEAFFGQGTRLTVV.

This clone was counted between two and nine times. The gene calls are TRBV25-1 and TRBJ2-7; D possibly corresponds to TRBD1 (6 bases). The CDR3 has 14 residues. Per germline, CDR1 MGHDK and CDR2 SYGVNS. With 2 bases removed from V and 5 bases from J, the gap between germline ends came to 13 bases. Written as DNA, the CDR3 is TGTGCCAGCAGTGAAAGGCAGGGGAACAACGAGCAGTACTTC. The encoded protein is CASSERQGNNEQYF.

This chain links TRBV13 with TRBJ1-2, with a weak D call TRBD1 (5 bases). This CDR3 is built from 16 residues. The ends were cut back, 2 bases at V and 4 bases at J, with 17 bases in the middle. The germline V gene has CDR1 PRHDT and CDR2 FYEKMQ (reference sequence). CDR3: CASSLRGSGGTYGYTF. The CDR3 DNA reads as TGTGCCAGCAGCTTACGGGGGTCCGGAGGGACCTATGGCTACACCTTC.

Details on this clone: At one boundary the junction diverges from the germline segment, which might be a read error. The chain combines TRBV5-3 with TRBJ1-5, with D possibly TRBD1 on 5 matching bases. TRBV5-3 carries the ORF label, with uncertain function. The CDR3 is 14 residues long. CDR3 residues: CASSLGLKEQPQHF. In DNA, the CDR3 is TGTGCCAGCAGCTTGGGACTTAAGGAACAGCCCCAGCATTTT.

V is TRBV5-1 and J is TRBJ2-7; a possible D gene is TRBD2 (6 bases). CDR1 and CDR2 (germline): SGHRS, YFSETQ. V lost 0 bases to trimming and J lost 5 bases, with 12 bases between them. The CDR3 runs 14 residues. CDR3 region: CASSLDTGDHEQYF. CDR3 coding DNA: TGCGCCAGCAGCTTGGACACGGGAGACCACGAGCAGTACTTC.

The CDR3 nucleotides read TGCGCCAGCAGCCTTGCGGGGAGCGCAGGGGGGAACAATGAGCAGTTCTTC. This translates into CASSLAGSAGGNNEQFF. The J gene is TRBJ2-1, the V gene TRBV4-1, with TRBD1 as a possible D gene (7 bases). Germline values: CDR1 MGHRA, CDR2 YSYEKL. V was trimmed by 4 bases and J by 5 bases, leaving 21 bases between them. The CDR3 sequence is 17 residues long.

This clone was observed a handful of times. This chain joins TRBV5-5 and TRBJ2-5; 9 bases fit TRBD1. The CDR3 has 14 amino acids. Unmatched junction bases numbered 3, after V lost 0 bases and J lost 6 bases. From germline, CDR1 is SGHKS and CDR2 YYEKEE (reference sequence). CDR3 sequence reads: CASSLGGQGQTQYF. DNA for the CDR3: TGTGCCAGCAGCTTGGGGGGACAGGGCCAGACCCAGTACTTC.